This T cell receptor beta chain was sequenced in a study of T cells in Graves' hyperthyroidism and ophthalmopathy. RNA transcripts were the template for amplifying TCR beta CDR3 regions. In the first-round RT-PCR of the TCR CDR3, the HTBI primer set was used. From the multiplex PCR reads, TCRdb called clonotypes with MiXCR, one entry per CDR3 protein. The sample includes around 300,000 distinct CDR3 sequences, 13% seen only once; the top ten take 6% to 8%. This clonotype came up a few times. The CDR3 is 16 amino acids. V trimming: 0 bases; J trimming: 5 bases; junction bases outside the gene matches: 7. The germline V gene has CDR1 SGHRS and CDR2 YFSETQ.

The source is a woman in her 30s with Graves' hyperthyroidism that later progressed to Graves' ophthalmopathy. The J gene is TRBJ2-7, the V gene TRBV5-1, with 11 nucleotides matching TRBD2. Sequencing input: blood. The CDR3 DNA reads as TGCGCCAGCAGCTTGGCCATTAGCGGGAGGGTCGACGAGCAGTACTTC. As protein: CASSLAISGRVDEQYF. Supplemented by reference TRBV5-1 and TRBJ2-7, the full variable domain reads KAGVTQTPRYLIKTRGQQVTLSCSPISGHRSVSWYQQTPGQGLQFLFEYFSETQRNKGNFPGRFSGRQFSNSRSEMNVSTLELGDSALYLCASSLAISGRVDEQYFGPGTRLTVT.